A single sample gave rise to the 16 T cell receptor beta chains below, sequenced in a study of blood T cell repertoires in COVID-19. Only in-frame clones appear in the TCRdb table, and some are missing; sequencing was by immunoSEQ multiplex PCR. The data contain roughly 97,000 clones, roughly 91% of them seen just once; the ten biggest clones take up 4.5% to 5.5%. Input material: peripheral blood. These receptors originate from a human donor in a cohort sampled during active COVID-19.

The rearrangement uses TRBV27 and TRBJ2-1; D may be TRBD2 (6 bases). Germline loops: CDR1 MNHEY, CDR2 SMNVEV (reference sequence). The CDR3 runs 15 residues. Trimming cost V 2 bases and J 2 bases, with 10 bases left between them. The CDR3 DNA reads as TGTGCCAGCAGTTTAGACGGGAGAGCCTACAATGAGCAGTTCTTC. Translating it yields CASSLDGRAYNEQFF.

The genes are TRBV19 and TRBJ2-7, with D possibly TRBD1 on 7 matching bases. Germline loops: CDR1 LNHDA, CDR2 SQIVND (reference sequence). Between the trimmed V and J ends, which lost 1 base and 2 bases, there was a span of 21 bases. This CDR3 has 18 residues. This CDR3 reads CASSIGPGRDRAPYEQYF. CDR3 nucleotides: TGTGCCAGTAGTATAGGACCTGGGCGGGACAGAGCGCCCTACGAGCAGTACTTC.

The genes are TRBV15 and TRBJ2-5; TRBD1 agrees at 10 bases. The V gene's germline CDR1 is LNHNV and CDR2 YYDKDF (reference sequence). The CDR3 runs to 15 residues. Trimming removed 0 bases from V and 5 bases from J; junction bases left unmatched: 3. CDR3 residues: CATSRETGGPETQYF. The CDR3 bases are TGTGCCACCAGCAGAGAGACAGGGGGCCCGGAGACCCAGTACTTC.

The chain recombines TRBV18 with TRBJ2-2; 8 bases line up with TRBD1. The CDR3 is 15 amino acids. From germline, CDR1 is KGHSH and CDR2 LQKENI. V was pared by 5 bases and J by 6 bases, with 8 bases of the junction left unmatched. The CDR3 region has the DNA TGTGCCAGCTCATCCGGGACAGGCATCCCCGGGGAGCTGTTTTTT. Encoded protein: CASSSGTGIPGELFF.

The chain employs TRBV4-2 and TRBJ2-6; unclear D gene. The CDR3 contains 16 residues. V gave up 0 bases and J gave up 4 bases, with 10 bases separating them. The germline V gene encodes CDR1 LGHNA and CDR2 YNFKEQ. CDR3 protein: CASSQDLASGANVLTF. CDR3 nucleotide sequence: TGTGCCAGCAGCCAAGATCTCGCGTCCGGGGCCAACGTCCTGACTTTC.

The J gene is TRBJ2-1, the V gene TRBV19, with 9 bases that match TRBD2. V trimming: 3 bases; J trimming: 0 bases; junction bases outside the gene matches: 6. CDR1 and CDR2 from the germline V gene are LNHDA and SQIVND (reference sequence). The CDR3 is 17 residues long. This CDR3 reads CASSILAGRSSYNEQFF. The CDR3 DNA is TGTGCCAGTAGTATTCTAGCGGGACGGAGCTCCTACAATGAGCAGTTCTTC.

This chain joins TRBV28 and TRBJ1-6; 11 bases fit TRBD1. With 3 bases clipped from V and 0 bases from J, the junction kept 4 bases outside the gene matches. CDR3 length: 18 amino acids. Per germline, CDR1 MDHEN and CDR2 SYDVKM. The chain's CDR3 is CASSLGQGVSSYNSPLHF. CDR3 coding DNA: TGTGCCAGCAGTTTGGGACAGGGGGTGAGCTCCTATAATTCACCCCTCCACTTT.

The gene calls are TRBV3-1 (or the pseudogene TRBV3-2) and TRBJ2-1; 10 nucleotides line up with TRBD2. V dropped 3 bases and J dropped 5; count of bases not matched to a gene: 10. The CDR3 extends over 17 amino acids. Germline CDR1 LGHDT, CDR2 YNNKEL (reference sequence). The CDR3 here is CASSHVPGLATNNEQFF. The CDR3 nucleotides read TGTGCCAGCAGCCACGTCCCGGGACTAGCGACGAACAATGAGCAGTTCTTC.

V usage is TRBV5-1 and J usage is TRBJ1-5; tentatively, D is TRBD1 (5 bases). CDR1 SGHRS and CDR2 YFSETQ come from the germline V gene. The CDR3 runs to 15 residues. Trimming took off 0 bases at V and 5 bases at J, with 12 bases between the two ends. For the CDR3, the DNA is TGCGCCAGCAGCTTGGGCTCAGGGAACCATCAGCCCCAGCATTTT. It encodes CASSLGSGNHQPQHF.

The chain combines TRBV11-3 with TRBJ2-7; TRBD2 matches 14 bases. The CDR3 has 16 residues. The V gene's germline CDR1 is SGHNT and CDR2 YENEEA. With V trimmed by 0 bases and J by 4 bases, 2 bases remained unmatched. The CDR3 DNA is TGTGCCAGCAGCTTAGAGGGACTAGCGGGGGTTTACGAGCAGTACTTC. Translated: CASSLEGLAGVYEQYF. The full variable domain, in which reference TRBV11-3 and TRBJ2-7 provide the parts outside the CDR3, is EAGVVQSPRYKIIEKKQPVAFWCNPISGHNTLYWYLQNLGQGPELLIRYENEEAVDDSQLPKDRFSAERLKGVDSTLKIQPAELGDSAVYLCASSLEGLAGVYEQYFGPGTRLTVT.

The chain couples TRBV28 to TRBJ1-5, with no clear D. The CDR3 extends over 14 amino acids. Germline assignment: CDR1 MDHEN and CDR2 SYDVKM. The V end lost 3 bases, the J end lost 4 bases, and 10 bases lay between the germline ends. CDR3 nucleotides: TGTGCCAGCAGTTTCTCATCAGAAAATCAGCCCCAGCATTTT. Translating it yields CASSFSSENQPQHF. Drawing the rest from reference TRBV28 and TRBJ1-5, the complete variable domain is DVKVTQSSRYLVKRTGEKVFLECVQDMDHENMFWYRQDPGLGLRLIYFSYDVKMKEKGDIPEGYSVSREKKERFSLILESASTNQTSMYLCASSFSSENQPQHFGDGTRLSIL.

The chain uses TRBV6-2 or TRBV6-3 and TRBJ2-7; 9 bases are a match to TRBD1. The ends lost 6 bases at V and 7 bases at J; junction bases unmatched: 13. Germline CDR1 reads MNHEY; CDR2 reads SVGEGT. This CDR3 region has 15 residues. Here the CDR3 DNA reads TGTGCCAGCAGCAGAATGGGACAGGGTTTATGGGAGCAGTACTTC. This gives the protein CASSRMGQGLWEQYF.

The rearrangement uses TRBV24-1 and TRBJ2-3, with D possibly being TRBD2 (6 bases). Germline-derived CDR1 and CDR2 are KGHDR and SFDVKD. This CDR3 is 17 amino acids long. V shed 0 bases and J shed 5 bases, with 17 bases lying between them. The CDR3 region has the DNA TGTGCCACCAGTGATTTGCCCAGCGGGCTACTGGGAGATACGCAGTATTTT. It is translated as CATSDLPSGLLGDTQYF.

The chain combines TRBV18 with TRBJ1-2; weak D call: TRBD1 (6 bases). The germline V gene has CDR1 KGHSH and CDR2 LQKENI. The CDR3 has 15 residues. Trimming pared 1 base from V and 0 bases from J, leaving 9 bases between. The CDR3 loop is CASSPRQATNYGYTF. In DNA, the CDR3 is TGTGCCAGCTCACCACGACAGGCTACTAACTATGGCTACACCTTC.

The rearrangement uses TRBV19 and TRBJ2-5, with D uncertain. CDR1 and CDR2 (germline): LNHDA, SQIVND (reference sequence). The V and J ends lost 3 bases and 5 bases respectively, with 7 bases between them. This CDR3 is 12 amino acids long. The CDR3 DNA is TGTGCCAGTAGTATCCCGGAGGAGACCCAGTACTTC. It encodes CASSIPEETQYF.

CDR3 bases: TGTGCCAGCAGAAGTCGCGGGCTTAGCAATCAGCCCCAGCATTTT. Protein product: CASRSRGLSNQPQHF. V and J are TRBV28 and TRBJ1-5, with D hard to call. CDR1 is MDHEN, CDR2 SYDVKM, per germline. V dropped 6 bases and J dropped 0 bases, with 12 bases sitting between them. This CDR3 has 15 residues.